The present TCR beta chain was sequenced within a study of blood T cell repertoires in COVID-19. For the study at large: Whether acute or convalescent, the COVID-19 samples came from the United States, Italy and Spain.

The germline V gene has CDR1 MNHEY and CDR2 SVGAGI. This CDR3 contains 14 residues. With 2 bases removed from V and 1 base from J, the gap between germline ends came to 8 bases. Profiled with immunoSEQ multiplex PCR; TCRdb holds only in-frame clones, not every one. The table includes 100,000 or so clones, around nine tenths detected once. The material sequenced was peripheral blood. The receptor was derived from a human donor with acute or convalescent COVID-19. The donor label of this sample is uncertain. The chain joins TRBV6-5 to TRBJ1-2, with D perhaps TRBD1 (5 bases). CDR3 amino acids: CASSYDSYNYGYTF. The CDR3 nucleotides are TGTGCCAGCAGTTACGACAGTTATAACTATGGCTACACCTTC.